Here is one T cell receptor (beta chain) with its context. This record comes from a study of shared clonotypes between healthy human individuals. Measured with immunoSEQ multiplex PCR; TCRdb has only the in-frame clones, and not every one. The sample consists of 600,000 to 800,000 clones, approximately 77% of them appearing once. This sequence was found in a woman aged 25 to 45 in good health. Sequenced input: memory CD4+ T cells sorted from blood. Specified subset: CD45RA-negative fraction.

As DNA, the CDR3 is TGTGCCAGTGCCGCGTGGGACAGAGAAGCCCAAGAGACCCAGTACTTC. It is translated as CASAAWDREAQETQYF. This chain connects TRBV19 to TRBJ2-5; 7 bases agree with TRBD1. With 8 bases clipped from V and 1 base from J, the junction kept 13 bases outside the gene matches. CDR3 size: 16 residues. The V gene's germline CDR1 is LNHDA and CDR2 SQIVND (reference sequence).